The clone carrying this T cell receptor (beta chain) was seen many times. Per the germline V gene, CDR1 is ENHRY and CDR2 is SYGVKD. This CDR3 is built from 14 residues. The V gene end was trimmed by 6 bases and the J gene end by 4 bases; junction bases not matched to a gene: 4. The entry originates in a study of low-dose radiotherapy and immunotherapy resistance in tumors. Whole-study context: Each fraction for Cohort 1 was 0.5 Gy, given every 2 weeks, and the total came to 6.5 Gy.

Alpha and beta chains were covered, as first-strand cDNA relied on TRAV- and TRBV-specific primers. For amplifying TCRs, the PCR ran for approximately 18 cycles with Phusion, which was used together with a constant-region primer and the adapter on the V primers. mRNA isolates were amplified via in vitro transcription. One entry per CDR3 protein results from TCRdb running MiXCR on the reads. In the table there are tens of thousands of distinct CDR3 sequences, roughly 29% of which are singletons. The time point here: before trial treatment. Advanced solid tumors lacking tumor-infiltrating lymphocytes characterized eligible patients.

This TCR was recovered from a male donor with rectosigmoid adenocarcinoma. This chain links TRBV10-3 with TRBJ2-3; 10 bases align to TRBD1. This sample comprised PBMCs, obtained before treatment. In nucleotides, the CDR3 is TGTGCCATCAGAGGACAGGGGGTGGCAGATACGCAGTATTTT. Its protein is CAIRGQGVADTQYF.